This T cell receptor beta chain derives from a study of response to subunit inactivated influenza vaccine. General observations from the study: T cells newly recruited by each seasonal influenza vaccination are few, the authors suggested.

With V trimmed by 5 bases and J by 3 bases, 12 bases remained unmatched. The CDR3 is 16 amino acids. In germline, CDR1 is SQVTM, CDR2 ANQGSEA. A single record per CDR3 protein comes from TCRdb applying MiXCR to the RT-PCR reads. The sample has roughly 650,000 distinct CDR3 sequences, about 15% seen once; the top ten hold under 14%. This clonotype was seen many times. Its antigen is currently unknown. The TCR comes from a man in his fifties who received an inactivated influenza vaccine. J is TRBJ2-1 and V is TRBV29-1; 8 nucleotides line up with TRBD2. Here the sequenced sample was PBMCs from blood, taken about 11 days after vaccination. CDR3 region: CSVFSAGGLVYNEQFF. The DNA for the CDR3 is TGCAGCGTTTTTTCTGCGGGGGGCCTTGTCTACAATGAGCAGTTCTTC.